The clone carrying this T cell receptor (beta chain) was observed at least ten times. Antigen specificity is unknown. Arm-PCR of CDR3 regions and iRepertoire HTBI primers were used to build TCR beta libraries. MiXCR was run by TCRdb on the multiplex PCR reads, yielding one entry per CDR3 protein. The table shows about 440,000 distinct CDR3 sequences, with about 16% occurring only once. The CDR3 length is 16 residues. CDR1 is KGHDR, CDR2 SFDVKD, per germline. J gave up 2 bases and V 4 bases, and 4 bases lay outside the gene matches. Time point defined: newly diagnosed GD, antithyroid drugs for less than 3 months. Construction of the TCR library relied on RNA isolated from PBMCs. Graves' disease was diagnosed by American Thyroid Association guidelines. This sample was included in a study of regulatory T cells in long-lasting Graves disease. Findings and caveats of the study: Persistent cases favored TRBV28, TRBJ1-2 and TRBJ2-5. Analysis covered peripheral blood alone, not thyroid tissue.

The same sample was also studied in work on T cells in Graves' hyperthyroidism and ophthalmopathy.

This TCR was recovered from a woman aged 25 to 39 with Graves disease. The chain joins TRBV24-1 to TRBJ2-3, with TRBD2 matching 11 bases. Sequenced here: peripheral blood mononuclear cells (PBMCs), sampled at new diagnosis, from a patient treated with antithyroid drugs. The DNA for the CDR3 is TGTGCCACCAGTGACCCACTAGCGGGAGCCACAGATACGCAGTATTTT. It codes for CATSDPLAGATDTQYF.